What follows are 9 T cell receptor beta chains derived from one specimen sequenced in a study of cytomegalovirus exposure and HLA in healthy donors. Amplification used 60 Vbeta primers and 13 Jbeta primers. Produced via immunoSEQ multiplex PCR; TCRdb's table is partial and in-frame only. The data show 200,000 or so clones, roughly 68% seen once. Sequenced input: PBMCs. The receptors derive from a man aged 35 to 55 in good health and CMV-seropositive.

This clone has a single count. This chain uses TRBV6-1 with TRBJ2-1, with 8 bases that match TRBD2. The trim removed 10 bases at V and 3 bases at J, leaving 5 bases unmatched. Germline CDR1 and CDR2: MNHNS and SASEGT. The CDR3 spans 13 residues. The CDR3 sequence: CATTGGIYNEQFF. The CDR3 nucleotides read TGTGCCACGACGGGGGGGATCTACAATGAGCAGTTCTTC.

In DNA form, the CDR3 reads TGTGCCAGTACCCTACAGGGGGGGAAGACAGATACGCAGTATTTT. The encoded protein is CASTLQGGKTDTQYF. This chain links TRBV19 with TRBJ2-3, with D possibly TRBD1 on 8 matching bases. Germline loops: CDR1 LNHDA, CDR2 SQIVND (reference sequence). The V and J ends lost 7 bases and 3 bases respectively, with 17 bases between them. The CDR3 has 15 residues.

V and J are TRBV27 and TRBJ2-5; the match to TRBD1 covers 7 bases. The CDR3 length is 15 residues. The germline CDR1 and CDR2 sequences are MNHEY and SMNVEV (reference sequence). The V and J ends lost 1 base and 5 bases, in that order; junction bases with no gene match: 7. The CDR3 sequence: CASSLYRGGRETQYF. The DNA for the CDR3 is TGTGCCAGCAGTTTATACAGGGGCGGGCGGGAGACCCAGTACTTC.

This chain joins TRBV4-1 and TRBJ2-1; 14 bases are shared with TRBD2. Germline V CDR1 and CDR2: MGHRA, YSYEKL. Trimming cost V 4 bases and J 0 bases; bases outside gene matches: 2. The CDR3 is made up of 17 amino acids. DNA of the CDR3: TGCGCCAGCAGCCGGACTAGCGGGGGGCGCTCCTACAATGAGCAGTTCTTC. This codes for CASSRTSGGRSYNEQFF.

This rearrangement joins TRBV6-1 to TRBJ2-5; D not certain. The ends were cut back, 8 bases at V and 3 bases at J, with 13 bases in the middle. CDR1 and CDR2 from the germline V gene are MNHNS and SASEGT. The CDR3 covers 13 residues. The CDR3 region is CASEREHKETQYF. Here the CDR3 DNA reads TGTGCCAGCGAGCGCGAGCACAAAGAGACCCAGTACTTC.

The chain joins TRBV18 to TRBJ2-2, with unresolved D. The CDR3 runs 13 residues. The V and J ends lost 2 bases and 4 bases respectively, with 5 bases between them. From germline, CDR1 is KGHSH and CDR2 LQKENI. The chain's CDR3 is CASSPESTGELFF. The CDR3 DNA reads TGTGCCAGCTCACCAGAGTCCACCGGGGAGCTGTTTTTT.

The chain couples TRBV6-5 to TRBJ2-5; D perhaps matches TRBD1 (5 bases). CDR3 length equals 13 residues. Trimming cost V 5 bases and J 5 bases, with 12 bases left between them. The germline V gene encodes CDR1 MNHEY and CDR2 SVGAGI. The CDR3 bases are TGTGCCAGCAGTACAGGCCTCGGGGAGACCCAGTACTTC. This translates into CASSTGLGETQYF.

The J gene is TRBJ2-2, the V gene TRBV4-2, with 7 bases matching TRBD2. This CDR3 has 14 amino acids. V was pared by 2 bases and J by 8 bases, with 5 bases of the junction left unmatched. Germline V gene sequence: CDR1 LGHNA, CDR2 YNFKEQ. CDR3 sequence (DNA): TGTGCCAGCAGCCAATCAGCGCGGGGGGGGGAGCTGTTTTTT. Translating it yields CASSQSARGGELFF.

J is TRBJ2-1 and V is TRBV5-4; 8 bases are a match to TRBD1. The CDR3 covers 15 residues. J gave up 7 bases and V 3 bases, and 9 bases lay outside the gene matches. Germline lookup yields CDR1 SGHNT and CDR2 YYREEE (reference sequence). The CDR3 loop is CASSSTQGALNEQFF. CDR3 DNA: TGTGCCAGCAGCTCGACCCAGGGGGCGCTTAATGAGCAGTTCTTC.